Following are 6 T cell receptor beta chains from one sample sequenced in a study of CD8+CD57+ T cells in acquired aplastic anemia. By flow cytometry, patients selected for sequencing had shown an expansion of CD8+CD57+ cells. TCR beta VDJ and CDR3 were profiled, and genomic DNA was the template. TCRdb used MiXCR to reprocess the reads, holding one entry per CDR3 protein. The repertoire has 450,000 to 600,000 distinct CDR3 sequences, approximately 33% of them found once; the top ten carry 0.82%. The source material was sorted CD4+, CD8+, or CD8+CD57+ T cells (not recorded which) from PBMCs. These receptors all stem from a human donor with aplastic anemia.

The sample holds many counts of this clonotype. This chain links TRBV20-1 with TRBJ1-5; no reliable D call. The CDR3 extends over 12 amino acids. The ends were cut back, 4 bases at V and 4 bases at J, with 8 bases in the middle. In germline, CDR1 is DFQATT, CDR2 SNEGSKA (reference sequence). In nucleotides, the CDR3 is TGCAGTGCTAAGGGCCTAAATCAGCCCCAGCATTTT. As protein: CSAKGLNQPQHF.

The sample holds many counts of this clonotype. J is TRBJ2-6 and V is TRBV10-3; D not resolved. Between the trimmed V and J ends, which lost 0 bases and 4 bases, there was a span of 16 bases. The CDR3 is made up of 18 amino acids. Germline V gene lookup returns CDR1 ENHRY and CDR2 SYGVKD. CDR3 sequence: CAISESVSSRTGANVLTF. CDR3 nucleotide sequence: TGTGCCATCAGTGAGTCAGTTAGTAGCCGTACCGGGGCCAACGTCCTGACTTTC.

The chain couples TRBV12-3 or TRBV12-4 to TRBJ1-6; D is ambiguous. Between the trimmed V and J ends, which lost 8 bases and 0 bases, there was a span of 14 bases. The CDR3 covers 16 residues. CDR3 in DNA: TGTGCCAGCCGCCGCGTCTCCAGCTCCTATAATTCACCCCTCCACTTT. Protein product: CASRRVSSSYNSPLHF.

This clonotype was recorded many times. V gene TRBV15 combines with J gene TRBJ2-5; no definite D call. The CDR3 is 15 residues long. V was cut by 3 bases and J by 5 bases, with 16 bases left in between. The germline V gene has CDR1 LNHNV and CDR2 YYDKDF (reference sequence). The CDR3 DNA sequence: TGTGCCACCAGCAGGGACGCAAGGACGGGTGAGACCCAGTACTTC. This gives the protein CATSRDARTGETQYF.

This sequence joins TRBV7-2 and TRBJ2-5; weak D call: TRBD2 (6 bases). Deletions cut 5 bases from V and 2 bases from J, with 15 bases between. Germline V lookup: CDR1 SGHTA, CDR2 FQGNSA. The CDR3 is made up of 15 amino acids. The CDR3 protein is CASSTGIGLQETQYF. The DNA for the CDR3 is TGTGCCAGCAGCACGGGAATCGGACTACAAGAGACCCAGTACTTC. Variable domain in full (rest from reference TRBV7-2 and TRBJ2-5): GAGVSQSPSNKVTEKGKDVELRCDPISGHTALYWYRQSLGQGLEFLIYFQGNSAPDKSGLPSDRFSAERTGGSVSTLTIQRTQQEDSAVYLCASSTGIGLQETQYFGPGTRLLVL.

This clonotype came up many times. The V call is TRBV10-3, the J call TRBJ1-6; a possible D gene is TRBD1 (5 bases). The V gene's germline CDR1 is ENHRY and CDR2 SYGVKD. The V end lost 0 bases, the J end lost 9 bases, and 12 bases lay between the germline ends. The CDR3 covers 15 residues. CDR3 sequence: CAISESRTIGSPLHF. DNA of the CDR3: TGTGCCATCAGTGAGTCTAGGACAATAGGTTCACCCCTCCACTTT.